These 8 T cell receptor beta chains were sequenced from one sample in a study of shared clonotypes between healthy human individuals. Assay: immunoSEQ multiplex PCR; the TCRdb copy retains only in-frame clones and omits some. The table records millions of clones, 85% to 95% of them present only once. The sample taken for sequencing was naive CD4+ T cells from PBMCs. Subset in this sample: CD45RA+ positively selected. The receptors shown here come from a man aged 18 to 35 in good health. Some clones in this sample may be carry-over from other donors' samples.

This chain uses TRBV28 with TRBJ2-1; 11 bases fit TRBD2. The CDR3 loop spans 16 amino acids. In germline, CDR1 is MDHEN, CDR2 SYDVKM. The V and J ends lost 3 bases and 9 bases, in that order; junction bases with no gene match: 10. Written as DNA, the CDR3 is TGTGCCAGCAGTTTCTCCACTAGCGGGAGTAGAGGTGAGCAGTTCTTC. Residues: CASSFSTSGSRGEQFF.

The chain combines TRBV11-2 with TRBJ2-7; no reliable D call. V was shortened by 1 base and J by 0 bases, with 13 bases between the two germline ends. Germline loops: CDR1 SGHAT, CDR2 FQNNGV. This CDR3 contains 16 residues. For the CDR3, the DNA is TGTGCCAGCAGCTTAGTGGCCGGCTTCAGCTCCTACGAGCAGTACTTC. Its translation: CASSLVAGFSSYEQYF.

This clone was seen a single time. This specimen includes other DNA sequences encoding the same CDR3. The V and J genes are TRBV5-1 and TRBJ1-1; 10 nucleotides line up with TRBD1. Germline V gene lookup returns CDR1 SGHRS and CDR2 YFSETQ. CDR3 size: 15 residues. J was trimmed by 1 base and V by 6 bases; bases with no gene match: 6. CDR3 region: CASKTGGAGNTEAFF. The CDR3 coding sequence is TGCGCCAGCAAGACAGGGGGCGCGGGGAACACTGAAGCTTTCTTT.

This clone has just one count. The rearrangement links TRBV25-1 to TRBJ2-7, with D perhaps given as TRBD1 or TRBD2 (5 bases each). Trimming stripped 9 bases from V and 3 bases from J, with 15 bases between. Looked up from germline, CDR1 is MGHDK and CDR2 is SYGVNS. The CDR3 is 13 amino acids. CDR3 residues: CARGDPEIYEQYF. As DNA, the CDR3 is TGTGCCAGGGGGGACCCAGAGATCTACGAGCAGTACTTC.

The chain joins TRBV6-1 to TRBJ1-2; D call uncertain. Germline V lookup: CDR1 MNHNS, CDR2 SASEGT. The CDR3 is made up of 13 amino acids. The V and J ends lost 4 bases and 4 bases respectively, with 10 bases between them. CDR3 protein: CASSAQELYGYTF. The CDR3 region has the DNA TGTGCCAGCAGTGCCCAAGAACTCTATGGCTACACCTTC.

The chain recombines TRBV5-8 with TRBJ1-4; D is uncertain. The CDR3 contains 17 residues. V lost 4 bases and J 8 bases, leaving 24 bases between the germline ends. Per the germline V gene, CDR1 is SGHTS and CDR2 is YDEGEE. The CDR3 coding sequence is TGTGCCAGCAGCCCGACGTCTGGCAGTCCGAACACCGAAAAACTGTTTTTT. This gives the protein CASSPTSGSPNTEKLFF. Full variable domain (rest looked up from reference TRBV5-8 and TRBJ1-4): EAGVTQSPTHLIKTRGQQATLRCSPISGHTSVYWYQQALGLGLQFLLWYDEGEERNRGNFPPRFSGRQFPNYSSELNVNALELEDSALYLCASSPTSGSPNTEKLFFGSGTQLSVL.

This clone was observed a single time. This chain links TRBV27 with TRBJ2-6; 9 nucleotides align to TRBD1. The germline V gene has CDR1 MNHEY and CDR2 SMNVEV (reference sequence). V lost 10 bases and J lost 0; bases outside the gene matches: 10. The CDR3 length is 17 residues. The CDR3 DNA reads as TGTGCCACCTGGGACAGGGTCCTGAGCTCTGGGGCCAACGTCCTGACTTTC. Translation: CATWDRVLSSGANVLTF. Drawing the rest from reference TRBV27 and TRBJ2-6, the complete variable domain is EAQVTQNPRYLITVTGKKLTVTCSQNMNHEYMSWYRQDPGLGLRQIYYSMNVEVTDKGDVPEGYKVSRKEKRNFPLILESPSPNQTSLYFCATWDRVLSSGANVLTFGAGSRLTVL.

The V and J genes are TRBV2 and TRBJ1-3, with D possibly being TRBD1 (6 bases). V was cut by 4 bases and J by 5 bases, with 18 bases left in between. This CDR3 region has 16 residues. CDR1 is SNHLY and CDR2 is FYNNEI in the germline V gene. The CDR3, as DNA: TGTGCCAGCAGTGTAGCGAGGACAGACAACAGAAACACCATATATTTT. Encoded protein: CASSVARTDNRNTIYF.